This T cell receptor (beta chain) was retrieved from a study of blood T cell repertoires in COVID-19. Across the whole study: Samples taken during acute and convalescent COVID-19 were collected in the United States, Italy and Spain. Nucleic acid was either cDNA or gDNA, and it came from T cells, B-cell-depleted T cells, or PBMCs.

Per the authors' pipeline: Nucleated cell number was recorded as an estimate derived from reference gene primer amplification. Some clones are missing from TCRdb's copy, which holds only in-frame ones; the method was immunoSEQ multiplex PCR. That table is the source of V, J and clone size, and D and trimming were worked out from the DNA. The repertoire has approximately 28,000 clones, about 90% of them found once; the top ten carry around 1.7%. The CDR3 length is 12 residues. Germline assignment: CDR1 SNHLY and CDR2 FYNNEI. V gave up 4 bases and J gave up 6 bases, with 6 bases separating them. This chain connects TRBV2 to TRBJ2-2; D unclear. The sample comprised peripheral blood. The TCR was taken from a woman aged 60 to 75 with active COVID-19. CDR3 in DNA: TGTGCCAGCAGTGGGGCCCCCGGGGAGCTGTTTTTT. This codes for CASSGAPGELFF. Complete variable domain (other parts from reference TRBV2 and TRBJ2-2): EPEVTQTPSHQVTQMGQEVILRCVPISNHLYFYWYRQILGQKVEFLVSFYNNEISEKSEIFDDQFSVERPDGSNFTLKIRSTKLEDSAMYFCASSGAPGELFFGEGSRLTVL.